This TCR beta chain was retrieved from a study of OX40 agonist ivuxolimab in advanced cancers. V dropped 5 bases and J dropped 3 bases, with 5 bases sitting between them. The germline gives CDR1 MNHEY, CDR2 SVGAGI. CDR3 size: 12 residues. Generated by immunoSEQ multiplex PCR, the TCRdb table keeps only in-frame clones and is missing some. The table shows around 97,000 clones, with 84% occurring only once. This sequence joins TRBV6-5 and TRBJ2-1, with unresolved D. This clonotype originated in an adult with an advanced solid tumor such as melanoma, head and neck, liver or kidney cancer. The specimen comprised CD4+ or CD8+ T cells sorted from blood, sampled in a trial of the OX40 agonist ivuxolimab. CDR3 amino acids: CASSGVYNEQFF. CDR3 sequence (DNA): TGTGCCAGCAGTGGGGTCTACAATGAGCAGTTCTTC.